Listed here is a single TCR beta chain. Its antigen is undetermined. The data stem from a study of cytomegalovirus exposure and HLA in healthy donors. J lost 8 bases, V lost 8 bases, and 11 bases had no gene match. This CDR3 has 14 residues. Germline CDR1 MGHRA, CDR2 YSYEKL. Assay used: immunoSEQ multiplex PCR; TCRdb lists only in-frame clones, some missing. Of about 88,000 clones in the sample, almost 85% were seen once. General observations from the study: Some TCR beta chains (roughly 160 of them) were listed as cytomegalovirus-associated. The classifier, whose performance was assessed in both the original and validation cohorts, reportedly diagnosed cytomegalovirus status with high specificity and sensitivity.

The specimen was PBMCs. The rearrangement uses TRBV4-1 and TRBJ2-4; TRBD2 matches at 8 bases. The receptor comes from a woman younger than 30 in good health and CMV-seropositive. The CDR3 DNA reads as TGCGCCAGCGGGTTCGGGGGGGCGAGAGACATTCAGTACTTC. Its translation is CASGFGGARDIQYF.